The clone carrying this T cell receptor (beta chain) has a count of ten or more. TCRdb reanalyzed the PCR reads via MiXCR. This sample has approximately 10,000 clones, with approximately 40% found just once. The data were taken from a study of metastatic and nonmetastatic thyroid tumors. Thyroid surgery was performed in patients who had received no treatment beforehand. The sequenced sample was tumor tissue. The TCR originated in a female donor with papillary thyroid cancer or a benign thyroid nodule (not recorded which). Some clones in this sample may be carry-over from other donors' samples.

This chain's CDR3 is CASSLTTAHNNEQFF. DNA of the CDR3: TGTGCCAGCTCACTAACCACGGCACACAACAATGAGCAGTTCTTC. The chain combines TRBV18 with TRBJ2-1; D unclear. With 4 bases removed from V and 5 bases from J, the gap between germline ends came to 15 bases. Germline V gene lookup returns CDR1 KGHSH and CDR2 LQKENI. This CDR3 has 15 amino acids.